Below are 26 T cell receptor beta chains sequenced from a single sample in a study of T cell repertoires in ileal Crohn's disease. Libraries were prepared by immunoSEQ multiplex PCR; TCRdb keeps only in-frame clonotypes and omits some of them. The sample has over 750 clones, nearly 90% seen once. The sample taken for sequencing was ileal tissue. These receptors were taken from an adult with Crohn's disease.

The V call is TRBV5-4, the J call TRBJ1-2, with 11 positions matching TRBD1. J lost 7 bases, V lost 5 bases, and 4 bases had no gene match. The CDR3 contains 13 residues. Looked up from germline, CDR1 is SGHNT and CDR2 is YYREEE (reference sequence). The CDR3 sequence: CASRTDRGLGYTF. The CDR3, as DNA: TGTGCCAGCAGGACGGACAGGGGGCTTGGCTACACCTTC.

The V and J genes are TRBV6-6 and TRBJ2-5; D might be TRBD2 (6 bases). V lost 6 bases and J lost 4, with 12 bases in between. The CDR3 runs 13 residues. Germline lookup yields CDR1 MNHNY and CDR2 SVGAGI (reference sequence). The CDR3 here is CASRGPGGETQYF. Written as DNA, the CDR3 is TGTGCCAGCAGGGGGCCCGGGGGAGAGACCCAGTACTTC.

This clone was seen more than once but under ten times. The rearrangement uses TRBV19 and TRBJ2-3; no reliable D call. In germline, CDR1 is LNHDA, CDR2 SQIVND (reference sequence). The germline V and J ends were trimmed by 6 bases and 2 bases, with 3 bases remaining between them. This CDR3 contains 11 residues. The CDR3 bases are TGTGCCAGTAGGGCCACAGATACGCAGTATTTT. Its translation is CASRATDTQYF. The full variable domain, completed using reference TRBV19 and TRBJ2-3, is DGGITQSPKYLFRKEGQNVTLSCEQNLNHDAMYWYRQDPGQGLRLIYYSQIVNDFQKGDIAEGYSVSREKKESFPLTVTSAQKNPTAFYLCASRATDTQYFGPGTRLTVL.

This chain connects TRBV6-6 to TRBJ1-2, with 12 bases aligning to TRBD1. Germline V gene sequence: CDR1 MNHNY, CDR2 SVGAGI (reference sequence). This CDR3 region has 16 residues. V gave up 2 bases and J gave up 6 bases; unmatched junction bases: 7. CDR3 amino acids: CASSYTWDRGLDGYTF. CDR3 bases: TGTGCCAGCAGTTACACGTGGGACAGGGGGCTGGATGGCTACACCTTC.

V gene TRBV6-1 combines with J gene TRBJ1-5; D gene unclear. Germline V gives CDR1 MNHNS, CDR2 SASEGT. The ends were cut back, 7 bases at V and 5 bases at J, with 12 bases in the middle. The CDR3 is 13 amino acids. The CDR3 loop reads CASTSLRDQPQHF. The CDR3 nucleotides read TGTGCCAGCACATCCCTCCGGGATCAGCCCCAGCATTTT.

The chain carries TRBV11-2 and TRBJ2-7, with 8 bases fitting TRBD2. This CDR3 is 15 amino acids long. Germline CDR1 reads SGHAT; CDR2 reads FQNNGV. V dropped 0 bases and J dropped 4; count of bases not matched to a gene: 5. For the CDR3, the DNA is TGTGCCAGCAGCTTAGAAGGCGGGAGGTCGTACGAGCAGTACTTC. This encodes CASSLEGGRSYEQYF.

CDR3 protein: CASGGTDTEAFF. In DNA form, the CDR3 reads TGCGCCAGCGGCGGGACAGACACTGAAGCTTTCTTT. The chain combines TRBV4-3 with TRBJ1-1; TRBD1 matches at 7 bases. The CDR3 has 12 amino acids. V lost 8 bases to trimming and J lost 3 bases; unmatched junction nucleotides: 3. Germline assignment: CDR1 LGHNA and CDR2 YSLEER.

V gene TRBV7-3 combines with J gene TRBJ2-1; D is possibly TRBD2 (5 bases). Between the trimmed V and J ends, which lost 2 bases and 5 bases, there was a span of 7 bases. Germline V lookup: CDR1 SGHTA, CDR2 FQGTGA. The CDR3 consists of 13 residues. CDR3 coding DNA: TGTGCCAGCAGCTTACTGACTAACAATGAGCAGTTCTTC. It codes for CASSLLTNNEQFF.

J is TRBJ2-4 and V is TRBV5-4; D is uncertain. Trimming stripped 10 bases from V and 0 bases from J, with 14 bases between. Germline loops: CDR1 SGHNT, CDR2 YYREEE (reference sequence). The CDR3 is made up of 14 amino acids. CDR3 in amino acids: CAVRSILAKNIQYF. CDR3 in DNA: TGTGCCGTGCGGTCCATACTAGCCAAAAACATTCAGTACTTC.

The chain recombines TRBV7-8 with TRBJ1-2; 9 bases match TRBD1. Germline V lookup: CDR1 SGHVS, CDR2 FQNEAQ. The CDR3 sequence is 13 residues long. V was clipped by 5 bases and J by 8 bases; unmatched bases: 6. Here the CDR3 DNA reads TGTGCCAGCAGCAAAGGGACAGGGAGAGGCTACACCTTC. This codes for CASSKGTGRGYTF. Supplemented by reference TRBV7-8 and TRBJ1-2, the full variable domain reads GAGVSQSPRYKVAKRGQDVALRCDPISGHVSLFWYQQALGQGPEFLTYFQNEAQLDKSGLPSDRFFAERPEGSVSTLKIQRTQQEDSAVYLCASSKGTGRGYTFGSGTRLTVV.

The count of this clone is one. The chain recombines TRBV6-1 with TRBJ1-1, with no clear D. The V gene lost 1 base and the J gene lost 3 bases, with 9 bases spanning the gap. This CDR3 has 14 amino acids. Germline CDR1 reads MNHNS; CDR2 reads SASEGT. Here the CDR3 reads CASSEGGRYTEAFF. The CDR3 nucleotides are TGTGCCAGCAGTGAAGGTGGGCGATACACTGAAGCTTTCTTT.

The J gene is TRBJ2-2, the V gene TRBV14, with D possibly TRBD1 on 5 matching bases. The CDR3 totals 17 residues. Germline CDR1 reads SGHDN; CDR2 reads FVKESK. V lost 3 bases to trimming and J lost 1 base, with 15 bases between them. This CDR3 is CASSHSRARQNTGELFF. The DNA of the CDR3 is TGTGCCAGCAGCCACTCCAGGGCAAGGCAGAACACCGGGGAGCTGTTTTTT.

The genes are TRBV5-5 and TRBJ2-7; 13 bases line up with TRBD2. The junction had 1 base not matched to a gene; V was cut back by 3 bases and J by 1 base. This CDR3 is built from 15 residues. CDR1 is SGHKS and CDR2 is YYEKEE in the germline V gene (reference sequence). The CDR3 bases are TGTGCCAGCAGCTGGGGACTAGCGGGATCCTACGAGCAGTACTTC. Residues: CASSWGLAGSYEQYF.

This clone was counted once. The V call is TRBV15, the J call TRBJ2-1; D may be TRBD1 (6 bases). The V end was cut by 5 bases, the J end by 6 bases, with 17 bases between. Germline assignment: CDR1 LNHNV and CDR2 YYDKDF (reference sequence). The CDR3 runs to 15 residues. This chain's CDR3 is CATSGPQGIGNEQFF. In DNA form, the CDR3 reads TGTGCCACCAGCGGACCACAGGGAATCGGCAATGAGCAGTTCTTC.

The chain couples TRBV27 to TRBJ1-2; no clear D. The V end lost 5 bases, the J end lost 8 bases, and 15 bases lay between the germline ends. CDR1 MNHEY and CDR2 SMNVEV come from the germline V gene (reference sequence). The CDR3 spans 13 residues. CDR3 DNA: TGTGCCAGCAGTCTCACCCCCGTCCGGGGCTACACCTTC. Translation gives CASSLTPVRGYTF.

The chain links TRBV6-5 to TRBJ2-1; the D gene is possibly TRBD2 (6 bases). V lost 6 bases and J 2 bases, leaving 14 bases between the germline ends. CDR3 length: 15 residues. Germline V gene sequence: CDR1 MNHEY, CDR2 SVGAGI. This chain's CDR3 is CASRKTRGPYNEQFF. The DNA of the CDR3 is TGTGCCAGCAGGAAGACTAGAGGCCCCTACAATGAGCAGTTCTTC.

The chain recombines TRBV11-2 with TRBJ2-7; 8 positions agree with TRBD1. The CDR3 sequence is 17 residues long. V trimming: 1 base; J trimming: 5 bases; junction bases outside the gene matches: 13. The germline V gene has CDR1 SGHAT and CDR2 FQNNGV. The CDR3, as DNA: TGTGCCAGCAGCTTAGGGACAGGGACAAACTACGGGGACGAGCAGTACTTC. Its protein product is CASSLGTGTNYGDEQYF.

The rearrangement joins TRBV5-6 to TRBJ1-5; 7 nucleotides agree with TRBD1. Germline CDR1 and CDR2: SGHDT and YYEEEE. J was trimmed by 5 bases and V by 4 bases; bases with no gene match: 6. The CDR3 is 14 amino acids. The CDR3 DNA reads TGTGCCAGCAGCCCGACAGGGTCGGATCAGCCCCAGCATTTT. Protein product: CASSPTGSDQPQHF. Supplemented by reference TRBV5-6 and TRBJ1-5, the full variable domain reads DAGVTQSPTHLIKTRGQQVTLRCSPKSGHDTVSWYQQALGQGPQFIFQYYEEEERQRGNFPDRFSGHQFPNYSSELNVNALLLGDSALYLCASSPTGSDQPQHFGDGTRLSIL.

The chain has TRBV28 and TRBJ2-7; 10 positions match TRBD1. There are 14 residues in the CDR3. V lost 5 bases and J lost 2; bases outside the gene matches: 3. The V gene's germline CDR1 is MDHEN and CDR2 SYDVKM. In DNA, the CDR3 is TGTGCCAGCAGTGACAGGGGGCCTACCTACGAGCAGTACTTC. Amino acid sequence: CASSDRGPTYEQYF. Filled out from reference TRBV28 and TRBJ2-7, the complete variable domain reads DVKVTQSSRYLVKRTGEKVFLECVQDMDHENMFWYRQDPGLGLRLIYFSYDVKMKEKGDIPEGYSVSREKKERFSLILESASTNQTSMYLCASSDRGPTYEQYFGPGTRLTVT.

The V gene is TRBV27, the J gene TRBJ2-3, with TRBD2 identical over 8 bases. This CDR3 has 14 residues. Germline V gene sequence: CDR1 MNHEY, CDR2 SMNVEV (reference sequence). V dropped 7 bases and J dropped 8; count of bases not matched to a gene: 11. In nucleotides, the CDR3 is TGTGCCAGCACCCCTACGGGGGGGAGAGGTACGCAGTATTTT. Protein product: CASTPTGGRGTQYF.

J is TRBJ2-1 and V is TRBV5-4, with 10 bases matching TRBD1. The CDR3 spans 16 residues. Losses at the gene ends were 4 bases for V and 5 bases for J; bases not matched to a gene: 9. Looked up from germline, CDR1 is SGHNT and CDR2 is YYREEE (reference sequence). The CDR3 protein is CASSRPGTGAHNEQFF. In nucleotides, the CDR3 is TGTGCCAGCAGCCGTCCCGGGACAGGGGCCCACAATGAGCAGTTCTTC.

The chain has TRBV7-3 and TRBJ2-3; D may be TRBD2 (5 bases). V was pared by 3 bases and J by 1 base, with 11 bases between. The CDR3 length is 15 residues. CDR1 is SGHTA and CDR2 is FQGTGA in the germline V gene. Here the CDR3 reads CASSLRRAGTDTQYF. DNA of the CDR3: TGTGCCAGCAGCTTGAGGCGGGCCGGCACAGATACGCAGTATTTT.

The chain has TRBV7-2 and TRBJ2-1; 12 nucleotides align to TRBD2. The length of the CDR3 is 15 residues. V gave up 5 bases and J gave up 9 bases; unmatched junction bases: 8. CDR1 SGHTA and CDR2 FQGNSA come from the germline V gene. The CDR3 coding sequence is TGTGCCAGCAGCATTCTAGCGGGAGGGCCAGGTGAGCAGTTCTTC. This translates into CASSILAGGPGEQFF.

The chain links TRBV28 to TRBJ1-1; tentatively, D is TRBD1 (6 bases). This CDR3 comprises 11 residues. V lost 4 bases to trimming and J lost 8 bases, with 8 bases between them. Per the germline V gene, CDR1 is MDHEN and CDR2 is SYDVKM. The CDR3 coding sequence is TGTGCCAGCAGTTCGACAGGCGAAGCTTTCTTT. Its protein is CASSSTGEAFF.

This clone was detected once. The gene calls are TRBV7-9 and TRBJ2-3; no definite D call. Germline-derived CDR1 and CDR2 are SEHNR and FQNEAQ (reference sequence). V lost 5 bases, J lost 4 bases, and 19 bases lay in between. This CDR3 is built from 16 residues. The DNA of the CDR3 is TGTGCCAGCAGCCTACCTGGCGCAGGCCCCCCAGATACGCAGTATTTT. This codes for CASSLPGAGPPDTQYF.

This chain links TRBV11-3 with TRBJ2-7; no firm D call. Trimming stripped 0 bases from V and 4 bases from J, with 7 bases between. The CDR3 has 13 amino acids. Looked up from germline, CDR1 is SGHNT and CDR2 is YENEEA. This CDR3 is CASSLESVYEQYF. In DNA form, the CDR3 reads TGTGCCAGCAGCTTAGAGAGTGTGTACGAGCAGTACTTC. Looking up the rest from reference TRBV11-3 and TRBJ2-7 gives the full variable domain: EAGVVQSPRYKIIEKKQPVAFWCNPISGHNTLYWYLQNLGQGPELLIRYENEEAVDDSQLPKDRFSAERLKGVDSTLKIQPAELGDSAVYLCASSLESVYEQYFGPGTRLTVT.